One sample yielded the 23 T cell receptor beta chains listed below, sequenced in a study of tumor-infiltrating lymphocytes in primary liver carcinoma. TCR beta cDNA was prepared out of 450 to 500 ng total RNA by means of a constant-region primer. For TCR beta, libraries were produced by three nested multiplex PCR rounds using slightly modified ARM-PCR. A C-beta reverse primer was combined with TRBV1-TRBV30 forward primers in the first two PCR rounds, and each round had approximately 10 cycles. TCRdb reprocessed the multiplex PCR reads with MiXCR, giving one entry per CDR3 protein. The data hold approximately 110,000 distinct CDR3 sequences, with around two thirds observed a single time. Total RNA and DNA came together from roughly 20-30 mg of bulk tissue without cell sorting. The specimen sequenced was liver tumor tissue from sampling region 1. Subset reported: tumor region T1, superior pole. The receptors were gathered from an older woman with primary liver carcinoma and hepatitis B virus infection.

The chain uses TRBV7-9 and TRBJ2-1; D not resolved. CDR3 length: 15 amino acids. Per the germline V gene, CDR1 is SEHNR and CDR2 is FQNEAQ (reference sequence). V lost 5 bases and J lost 8, with 19 bases in between. Here the CDR3 DNA reads TGTGCCAGCAGCCCCGTCGGTGGGATTTGGGATGAGCAGTTCTTC. The encoded protein is CASSPVGGIWDEQFF.

Comments on this clonotype: One end of the junction does not line up with germline, which may come from a read error. The rearrangement joins TRBV11-1 to TRBJ1-5; tentatively, D is TRBD1 (6 bases). The CDR3 runs 14 residues. Per germline, CDR1 SGHAT and CDR2 FQDESV (reference sequence). The CDR3 region has the DNA TGTGTCAGCAGCCAAGGGGGGTTCAATCACCCCCAGCATTTT. Its protein is CVSSQGGFNHPQHF.

Notes on this clonotype: The junction departs from the called germline gene at one end, perhaps through a read error. CDR3 sequence (DNA): TGTGCCAGCAGCTCCCCTAAGGGGACCTCCGCCTACGATGAGCAGTTCTTC. This encodes CASSSPKGTSAYDEQFF. This chain joins TRBV11-3 and TRBJ2-1, with D perhaps assigned TRBD1 or TRBD2 (5 bases each). CDR3 length: 17 residues. Germline CDR1 SGHNT, CDR2 YENEEA.

As regards this clonotype: A much larger clone lies one base from this, so it may be a read error. This chain joins TRBV28 and TRBJ1-2; D uncertain. The CDR3 spans 12 residues. CDR1 and CDR2 (germline): MDHEN, SYDVKM. The CDR3 coding sequence is TGTGTGTCAGCGTCGACTAACTATGCCTACACCTTC. Translation gives CVSASTNYAYTF.

A remark on this clonotype: Mismatch with germline at one junction end may stem from a read error. The chain carries TRBV7-3 and TRBJ2-2; possibly TRBD2 for D (7 bases). The germline V gene encodes CDR1 SGHTA and CDR2 FQGTGA. The CDR3 consists of 15 residues. The CDR3 spells CASNLNREGTGELFF. For the CDR3, the DNA is TGTGCCAGCAACTTAAACAGGGAGGGCACCGGGGAGCTGTTTTTT. Full variable domain (rest looked up from reference TRBV7-3 and TRBJ2-2): GAGVSQTPSNKVTEKGKYVELRCDPISGHTALYWYRQSLGQGPEFLIYFQGTGAADDSGLPNDRFFAVRPEGSVSTLKIQRTERGDSAVYLCASNLNREGTGELFFGEGSRLTVL.

On this clonotype: The junction does not match germline at one end; this may be a read error. The rearrangement links TRBV14 to TRBJ2-7; D is uncertain. The length of the CDR3 is 12 residues. Looked up from germline, CDR1 is SGHDN and CDR2 is FVKESK. CDR3 in DNA: TGTGCCAGGAGCCAATCATACTACGAGCAGTATTTC. The encoded protein is CARSQSYYEQYF.

The chain combines TRBV11-1 with TRBJ2-1; D ambiguous. The germline gives CDR1 SGHAT, CDR2 FQDESV (reference sequence). This CDR3 has 15 amino acids. V lost 5 bases and J 6 bases, leaving 17 bases between the germline ends. In nucleotides, the CDR3 is TGTGCCAGCAGCCTTAATACTAACCCCTGCAATGAGCAGTTCTTC. It yields the protein CASSLNTNPCNEQFF.

In this sample, this clonotype is medium-sized. This sequence joins TRBV29-1 and TRBJ2-1; D possibly matches TRBD1 or TRBD2 (7 bases each). CDR3 length: 14 amino acids. Per the germline V gene, CDR1 is SQVTM and CDR2 is ANQGSEA. Trimming took off 4 bases at V and 4 bases at J, with 14 bases between the two ends. The CDR3 DNA reads as TGCAGCGTTGCGGGGGGACAGCATTACAATGAGCAGTTCTTC. Translated, it gives CSVAGGQHYNEQFF.

This clonotype was seen ten or more times. The chain carries TRBV6-1 and TRBJ1-5, with D possibly TRBD1 on 5 matching bases. This CDR3 is built from 17 residues. V was shortened by 4 bases and J by 0 bases, with 16 bases between the two germline ends. Germline CDR1 reads MNHNS; CDR2 reads SASEGT. The CDR3 nucleotides read TGTGCCAGCAGTGGGAGAGACAGCCCTGGTAGCAATCAGCCCCAGCATTTT. It specifies CASSGRDSPGSNQPQHF.

CDR3 bases: TGTGCCAGCAGCCAAGGTCGGACAGGATCGAACTATGGCTACACCTTC. Translation: CASSQGRTGSNYGYTF. The chain links TRBV14 to TRBJ1-2, with 7 positions matching TRBD1. V lost 1 base and J lost 2; bases outside the gene matches: 7. Germline-derived CDR1 and CDR2 are SGHDN and FVKESK. CDR3 length equals 16 residues.

About this clonotype: Germline is not matched at one junction end, which may reflect a read error. The V gene is TRBV6-5, the J gene TRBJ1-1; no clear D. Looked up from germline, CDR1 is MNHEY and CDR2 is SVGAGI. This CDR3 has 12 residues. The CDR3 bases are TGTACCAGCAAGGGAGTGGGCACTGAAGCTTTCTTT. The encoded protein is CTSKGVGTEAFF.

Regarding this clonotype: A single base separates this from a much larger clone, so it may be a read error. The rearrangement uses TRBV29-1 and TRBJ2-3; TRBD1 aligns across 7 bases. This CDR3 has 13 residues. CDR1 SQVTM and CDR2 ANQGSEA come from the germline V gene. The CDR3: CNVEMTGQGTQYF. DNA for the CDR3: TGCAACGTTGAAATGACAGGGCAGGGTACGCAGTATTTT.

Remarks on this clonotype: This may be a read error, as it is one base from a much larger clone. The chain has TRBV7-9 and TRBJ2-1; 7 bases are shared with TRBD2. This CDR3 spans 15 amino acids. Germline values: CDR1 SEHNR, CDR2 FQNEAQ (reference sequence). The CDR3 protein is CTSDSGSVPYNEQFF. The DNA of the CDR3 is TGTACCAGCGATAGCGGGTCCGTCCCCTACAATGAGCAGTTCTTC.

On this clonotype: A clone one base away is much larger, so this may be a read error. The V gene is TRBV12-3 or TRBV12-4, the J gene TRBJ1-2; 7 positions agree with TRBD1. The ends lost 7 bases at V and 2 bases at J; junction bases unmatched: 7. The length of the CDR3 is 14 residues. Here the CDR3 reads CASTLQGVNYGYTF. DNA of the CDR3: TGTGCCAGCACCCTTCAGGGGGTAAACTATGGCTACACCTTC.

The V gene is TRBV20-1, the J gene TRBJ2-5, with a weak D call TRBD2 (5 bases). V was shortened by 6 bases and J by 1 base, with 9 bases between the two germline ends. The CDR3 is made up of 12 amino acids. Germline V lookup: CDR1 DFQATT, CDR2 SNEGSKA (reference sequence). The CDR3 sequence is CSALEAQETQYF. DNA of the CDR3: TGCAGTGCCCTGGAGGCCCAAGAGACCCAGTACTTC.

With respect to this clonotype: At one end the junction does not follow the germline gene, possibly because of a read error. The chain recombines TRBV29-1 with TRBJ2-5, with no clear D. The CDR3 sequence is 11 residues long. The germline V gene encodes CDR1 SQVTM and CDR2 ANQGSEA. This chain's CDR3 is CSDKYQEIQYF. CDR3 nucleotides: TGCAGCGATAAATACCAAGAGATCCAGTACTTC.

As regards this clonotype: Relative to the germline gene, one junction end is altered; a read error may explain this. This chain joins TRBV11-2 and TRBJ2-3, with TRBD1 as a possible D gene (6 bases). This CDR3 is 14 amino acids long. CDR1 and CDR2 (germline): SGHAT, FQNNGV. CDR3 in DNA: TGTGTCAGCAGCTTAGTTGGGGGCACAAATACGCAGTATTTT. Its translation: CVSSLVGGTNTQYF.

As regards this clonotype: An end of the junction differs from the germline gene, which may be a read error. The chain couples TRBV29-1 to TRBJ2-2, with a possible D match to TRBD2 (5 bases). CDR3 size: 14 residues. Germline V gene data show CDR1 as SQVTM and CDR2 as ANQGSEA. This chain's CDR3 is CSVAGLTNTGELLF. In DNA form, the CDR3 reads TGCAGCGTTGCTGGTCTTACCAACACCGGGGAGCTGCTTTTT.

As regards this clonotype: A much larger clone is a single base away; this may be a read error. CDR3 region: CASSEYGRDSYEQHF. DNA of the CDR3: TGTGCCAGCAGTGAGTACGGGAGGGACTCCTACGAGCAGCACTTC. The V call is TRBV6-1, the J call TRBJ2-7; 8 bases are shared with TRBD2. The germline V gene encodes CDR1 MNHNS and CDR2 SASEGT. The CDR3 sequence is 15 residues long.

Details on this clonotype: The junction departs from germline at one end; a sequencing error may be responsible. The rearrangement uses TRBV11-1 and TRBJ2-1, with 10 bases identical to TRBD2. Germline-derived CDR1 and CDR2 are SGHAT and FQDESV (reference sequence). The length of the CDR3 is 16 residues. In nucleotides, the CDR3 is TGTGCCAACAGCTCAGTGCCGGGACTAGCGTTCTATGAGCAGTTCTTC. This translates into CANSSVPGLAFYEQFF. Using reference TRBV11-1 and TRBJ2-1 for the parts outside the CDR3, the full variable domain is EAEVAQSPRYKITEKSQAVAFWCDPISGHATLYWYRQILGQGPELLVQFQDESVVDDSQLPKDRFSAERLKGVDSTLKIQPAELGDSAMYLCANSSVPGLAFYEQFFGPGTRLTVL.

This clonotype was seen once. A much larger clone differs by one base, so this may be a read error. V is TRBV29-1 and J is TRBJ2-7; TRBD1 might be the D (6 bases). The V gene's germline CDR1 is SQVTM and CDR2 ANQGSEA. V lost 4 bases and J lost 2, with 12 bases in between. CDR3 length: 13 amino acids. The CDR3 spells CSVGLRGAYEQYF. CDR3 nucleotides: TGCAGCGTTGGACTCAGGGGCGCCTACGAGCAGTACTTC.

Turning to this clonotype: An end of the junction does not agree with germline; a read error may underlie this. For the CDR3, the DNA is TGTACCAGCAGCCCAACGGGTAGGAGCTCACCCCTCCACTTT. Protein sequence: CTSSPTGRSSPLHF. This chain links TRBV11-2 with TRBJ1-6; D is unresolved. CDR1 is SGHAT, CDR2 FQNNGV, per germline. The CDR3 extends over 14 amino acids. Together with reference TRBV11-2 and TRBJ1-6, the CDR3 gives the full variable domain: EAGVAQSPRYKIIEKRQSVAFWCNPISGHATLYWYQQILGQGPKLLIQFQNNGVVDDSQLPKDRFSAERLKGVDSTLKIQPAKLEDSAVYLCTSSPTGRSSPLHFGNGTRLTVT.

In regard to this clonotype: The junction shows a germline mismatch at one end, possibly a read error. The chain carries TRBV5-1 and TRBJ2-1, with unresolved D. In germline, CDR1 is SGHRS, CDR2 YFSETQ. This CDR3 contains 13 residues. CDR3 region: CASSGNRHNEQSF. The CDR3, as DNA: TGCGCCAGCAGCGGGAACAGACACAATGAGCAGTCCTTC.